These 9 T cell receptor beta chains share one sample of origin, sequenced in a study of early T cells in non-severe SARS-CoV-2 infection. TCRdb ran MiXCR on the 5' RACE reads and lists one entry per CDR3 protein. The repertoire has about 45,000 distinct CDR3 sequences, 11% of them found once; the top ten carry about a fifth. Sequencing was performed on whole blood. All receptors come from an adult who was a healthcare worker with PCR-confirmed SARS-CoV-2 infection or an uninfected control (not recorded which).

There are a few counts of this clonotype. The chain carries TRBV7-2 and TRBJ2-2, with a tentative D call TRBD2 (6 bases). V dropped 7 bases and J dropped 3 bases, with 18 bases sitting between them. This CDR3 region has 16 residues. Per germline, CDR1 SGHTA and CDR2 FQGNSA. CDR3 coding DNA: TGTGCCAGCATCCAAAGGAGGGAGCAAGACACCGGGGAGCTGTTTTTT. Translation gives CASIQRREQDTGELFF.

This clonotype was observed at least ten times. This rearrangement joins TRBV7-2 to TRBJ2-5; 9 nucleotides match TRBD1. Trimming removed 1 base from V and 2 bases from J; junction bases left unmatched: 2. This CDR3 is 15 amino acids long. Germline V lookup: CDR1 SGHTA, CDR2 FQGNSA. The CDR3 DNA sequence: TGTGCCAGCAGCTTAGACGGGACAGGGCAAGAGACCCAGTACTTC. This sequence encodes CASSLDGTGQETQYF.

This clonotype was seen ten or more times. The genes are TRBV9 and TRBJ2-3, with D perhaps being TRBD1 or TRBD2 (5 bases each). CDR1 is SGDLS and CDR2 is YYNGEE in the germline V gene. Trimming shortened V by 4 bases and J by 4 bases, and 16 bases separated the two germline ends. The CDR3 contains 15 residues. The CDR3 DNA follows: TGTGCCAGCAGCCCAGAGGGGAGCAGGGCAGATACGCAGTATTTT. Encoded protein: CASSPEGSRADTQYF.

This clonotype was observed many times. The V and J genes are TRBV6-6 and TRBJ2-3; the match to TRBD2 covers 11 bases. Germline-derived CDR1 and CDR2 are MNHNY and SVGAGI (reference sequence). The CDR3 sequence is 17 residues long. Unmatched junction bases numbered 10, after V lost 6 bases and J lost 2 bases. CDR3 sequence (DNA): TGTGCCAGCAGCTCCGGGACTAGCGGACCTTACACAGATACGCAGTATTTT. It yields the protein CASSSGTSGPYTDTQYF.

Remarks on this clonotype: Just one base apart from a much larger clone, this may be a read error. In DNA, the CDR3 is TGTGCCAGCAGCTTCGGCCCCCCCGACACCGGGGAGCTGTTGTTT. Its protein product is CASSFGPPDTGELLF. The chain uses TRBV7-6 and TRBJ2-2; maybe TRBD2 (5 bases). This CDR3 is 15 amino acids long. Germline V gene data show CDR1 as SGHVS and CDR2 as FNYEAQ. Filled out from reference TRBV7-6 and TRBJ2-2, the complete variable domain reads GAGVSQSPRYKVTKRGQDVALRCDPISGHVSLYWYRQALGQGPEFLTYFNYEAQQDKSGLPNDRFSAERPEGSISTLTIQRTEQRDSAMYRCASSFGPPDTGELLFGEGSRLTVL.

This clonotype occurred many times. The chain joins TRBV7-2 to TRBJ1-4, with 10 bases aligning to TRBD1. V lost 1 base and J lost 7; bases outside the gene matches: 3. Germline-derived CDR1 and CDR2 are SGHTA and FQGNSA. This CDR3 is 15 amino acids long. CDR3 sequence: CASSLEGQGFEKLFF. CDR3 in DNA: TGTGCCAGCAGCTTAGAGGGACAGGGGTTTGAAAAACTGTTTTTT.

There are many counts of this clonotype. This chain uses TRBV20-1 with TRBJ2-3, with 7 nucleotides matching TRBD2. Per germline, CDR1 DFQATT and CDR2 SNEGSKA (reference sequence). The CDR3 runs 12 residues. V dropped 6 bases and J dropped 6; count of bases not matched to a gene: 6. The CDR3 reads CSAPEAGDTQYF. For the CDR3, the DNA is TGCAGTGCGCCGGAAGCGGGGGATACGCAGTATTTT.

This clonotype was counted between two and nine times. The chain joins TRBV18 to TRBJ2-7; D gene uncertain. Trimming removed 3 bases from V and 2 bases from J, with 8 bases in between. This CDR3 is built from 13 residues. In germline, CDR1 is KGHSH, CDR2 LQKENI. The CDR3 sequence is CASSPRRPYEQYF. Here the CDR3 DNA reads TGTGCCAGCTCACCCCGACGGCCCTACGAGCAGTACTTC.

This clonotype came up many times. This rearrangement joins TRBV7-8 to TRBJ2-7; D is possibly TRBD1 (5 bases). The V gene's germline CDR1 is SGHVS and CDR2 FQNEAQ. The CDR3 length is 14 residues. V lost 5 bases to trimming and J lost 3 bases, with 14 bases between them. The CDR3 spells CASSPRQTNYEQYF. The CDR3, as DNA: TGTGCCAGCAGCCCCCGACAGACCAACTACGAGCAGTACTTC.